The clone carrying this T cell receptor (beta chain) was counted at least ten times. Its antigen is not known. TCRdb redid the calling of the 5' RACE reads with MiXCR, one entry per CDR3 protein. The sample holds 27,000 or so distinct CDR3 sequences, 5% to 6.5% seen once. The sample belongs to a study of spatial heterogeneity in lung cancer. As for the study in general: The donors were more than 70 patients with non-small cell lung cancer that was early-stage and untreated. Detected beta-chain sequences consistently exceeded alpha-chain sequences. Study-wide results and caveats: Among blood samples, ubiquitous expanded tumor TCRs appeared more at resection than at follow-up.

The CDR3 loop spans 15 amino acids. V lost 3 bases, J lost 6 bases, and 15 bases lay in between. Germline V gives CDR1 LNHNV, CDR2 YYDKDF (reference sequence). Time point: blood at routine non-recurrence follow-up after resection. Sequencing of whole RNA from tumor, nontumor lung or frozen PBMC involved no sorting. This specimen consisted of PBMCs, obtained at follow-up. The rearrangement links TRBV15 to TRBJ2-1; perhaps D is TRBD1 or TRBD2 (5 bases each). This TCR came from a female donor with early-stage non-small cell lung cancer. CDR3 loop: CATSRPGRFPNEQFF. CDR3 DNA sequence: TGTGCCACCAGCAGGCCGGGACGGTTCCCCAATGAGCAGTTCTTC.